This TCR beta chain was profiled in a study of blood T cell repertoires in COVID-19. Study-wide background: Nucleic acid was either cDNA or gDNA, and it came from T cells, B-cell-depleted T cells, or PBMCs.

This CDR3 has 15 amino acids. Germline CDR1 reads SGHNT; CDR2 reads YYREEE (reference sequence). With 4 bases removed from V and 4 bases from J, the gap between germline ends came to 12 bases. The authors' processing: Estimated nucleated cell counts came from reference gene primer amplification. The table came from immunoSEQ multiplex PCR; TCRdb's copy has only in-frame clones and leaves some out. The V and J calls and clone size were taken over from that table, and D and trimming were inferred from the DNA. In the table there are approximately 140,000 clones, around nine tenths of which are singletons.

The sequence was collected from a man aged 65 to 79 with active COVID-19. The chain recombines TRBV5-4 with TRBJ2-6, with D possibly TRBD2 on 5 matching bases. Specimen: peripheral blood. Written as DNA, the CDR3 is TGTGCCAGCAGCCCACGGGATACCGGGGCCAACGTCCTGACTTTC. It codes for CASSPRDTGANVLTF.